Below are 19 T cell receptor beta chains sequenced from a single sample in a study of shared clonotypes between healthy human individuals. Data came from immunoSEQ multiplex PCR; TCRdb stores just in-frame clones and leaves some out. The sample yields millions of clones, 90% to 95% seen once. The sequenced sample was naive CD4+ T cells sorted from blood. Noted subset: CD45RA+ positively selected. Source of these receptors: a man younger than 35 in good health.

The chain recombines TRBV2 with TRBJ2-3; D possibly corresponds to TRBD2 (5 bases). The CDR3 loop spans 17 amino acids. Germline lookup yields CDR1 SNHLY and CDR2 FYNNEI. Trimming removed 7 bases at V and 0 bases at J, with 20 bases between. The CDR3 DNA sequence: TGTGCCAGCACCGGAGCAGAGGGAAGGTTGAGCACAGATACGCAGTATTTT. Translated: CASTGAEGRLSTDTQYF. Combining the CDR3 with reference TRBV2 and TRBJ2-3 gives the whole variable domain EPEVTQTPSHQVTQMGQEVILRCVPISNHLYFYWYRQILGQKVEFLVSFYNNEISEKSEIFDDQFSVERPDGSNFTLKIRSTKLEDSAMYFCASTGAEGRLSTDTQYFGPGTRLTVL.

The gene calls are TRBV5-1 and TRBJ2-2; 7 bases line up with TRBD2. The V gene end was trimmed by 1 base and the J gene end by 6 bases; junction bases not matched to a gene: 9. Germline V lookup: CDR1 SGHRS, CDR2 YFSETQ. This CDR3 has 16 residues. The CDR3 coding sequence is TGCGCCAGCAGCTTGCTTAGCGGGTCCTCTCCCGGGGAGCTGTTTTTT. It encodes CASSLLSGSSPGELFF.

Details on this clone: This may come from a read error, since a much larger clone is one base off. In DNA form, the CDR3 reads TGTGCCAGCAGCTACGGGACTAGCGGGACCCGGTACTTC. Translating gives CASSYGTSGTRYF. The chain has TRBV11-2 and TRBJ2-5, with 13 bases lining up with TRBD2. CDR1 is SGHAT, CDR2 FQNNGV, per germline. This CDR3 has 13 residues.

As for this clone: A much larger clone differs by one base, so this may be a read error. The rearrangement uses TRBV2 and TRBJ2-7; D might be TRBD2 (6 bases). This CDR3 is 15 amino acids long. Germline V lookup: CDR1 SNHLY, CDR2 FYNNEI. In DNA, the CDR3 is TGTGCCAGCGGTGACCCAGCATCGGGGGTCTACGAGCAGTACTTC. Its translation is CASGDPASGVYEQYF. Together with reference TRBV2 and TRBJ2-7, the CDR3 gives the full variable domain: EPEVTQTPSHQVTQMGQEVILRCVPISNHLYFYWYRQILGQKVEFLVSFYNNEISEKSEIFDDQFSVERPDGSNFTLKIRSTKLEDSAMYFCASGDPASGVYEQYFGPGTRLTVT.

The V gene is TRBV11-2, the J gene TRBJ1-5; no firm D call. V gave up 3 bases and J gave up 7 bases, with 10 bases separating them. The CDR3 extends over 13 amino acids. Germline V gives CDR1 SGHAT, CDR2 FQNNGV. CDR3 nucleotide sequence: TGTGCCAGCAGCTTCACGCAAAGCCAGCCCCAGCATTTT. Its translation is CASSFTQSQPQHF.

A single count supports this clone. Other DNA sequences in this sample translate to the same CDR3. The chain employs TRBV5-1 and TRBJ2-3; TRBD2 matches 10 bases. Trimming removed 3 bases from V and 0 bases from J; junction bases left unmatched: 1. This CDR3 contains 15 residues. The germline CDR1 and CDR2 sequences are SGHRS and YFSETQ. The CDR3 region is CASSWTSGSTDTQYF. As DNA, the CDR3 is TGCGCCAGCAGCTGGACTAGCGGAAGCACAGATACGCAGTATTTT. The whole variable domain, filled in from reference TRBV5-1 and TRBJ2-3, reads KAGVTQTPRYLIKTRGQQVTLSCSPISGHRSVSWYQQTPGQGLQFLFEYFSETQRNKGNFPGRFSGRQFSNSRSEMNVSTLELGDSALYLCASSWTSGSTDTQYFGPGTRLTVL.

The V and J genes are TRBV30 and TRBJ2-6; D is possibly TRBD1 or TRBD2 (5 bases each). Germline CDR1 and CDR2: GTSNPN and SVGIG (reference sequence). The V and J ends lost 0 bases and 2 bases respectively, with 11 bases between them. The CDR3 has 16 residues. The CDR3 here is CAWSVRLGAGANVLTF. The DNA for the CDR3 is TGTGCCTGGAGTGTAAGATTGGGGGCTGGGGCCAACGTCCTGACTTTC. The full variable domain, with the rest looked up from reference TRBV30 and TRBJ2-6, is SQTIHQWPATLVQPVGSPLSLECTVEGTSNPNLYWYRQAAGRGLQLLFYSVGIGQISSEVPQNLSASRPQDRQFILSSKKLLLSDSGFYLCAWSVRLGAGANVLTFGAGSRLTVL.

V and J are TRBV4-1 and TRBJ2-7; D gene ambiguous. V shed 0 bases and J shed 6 bases, with 9 bases lying between them. The CDR3 runs to 13 residues. Germline V CDR1 and CDR2: MGHRA, YSYEKL. DNA of the CDR3: TGCGCCAGCAGCCAAGACAACATGGGCGAGCAGTACTTC. This gives the protein CASSQDNMGEQYF.

The CDR3: CASSYLGKIPQETQYF. For the CDR3, the DNA is TGTGCCAGCAGTTATCTGGGGAAGATTCCCCAAGAGACCCAGTACTTC. The rearrangement links TRBV6-5 to TRBJ2-5, with no clear D. Germline V gene lookup returns CDR1 MNHEY and CDR2 SVGAGI. V dropped 3 bases and J dropped 1 base, with 15 bases sitting between them. The CDR3 spans 16 residues.

The CDR3 coding sequence is TGTGCCAGCAGCTCGGGACAGAGCTCCTACAATGAGCAGTTCTTC. Its translation is CASSSGQSSYNEQFF. The chain combines TRBV5-8 with TRBJ2-1; 7 nucleotides agree with TRBD1. Trimming at V came to 3 bases and at J to 0 bases, leaving 3 bases not matched to a gene. There are 15 residues in the CDR3. Germline V gene sequence: CDR1 SGHTS, CDR2 YDEGEE.

This chain links TRBV5-1 with TRBJ1-4, with D hard to call. The V end was cut by 0 bases, the J end by 7 bases, with 13 bases between. Germline values: CDR1 SGHRS, CDR2 YFSETQ. The CDR3 is 15 amino acids. CDR3 DNA sequence: TGCGCCAGCAGCTTGGGGCCACAGACAATTGAAAAACTGTTTTTT. Translating it yields CASSLGPQTIEKLFF.

This sequence joins TRBV27 and TRBJ2-7; TRBD2 matches 11 bases. The CDR3 is 17 amino acids. V was pared by 5 bases and J by 2 bases, with 11 bases of the junction left unmatched. CDR1 and CDR2 (germline): MNHEY, SMNVEV (reference sequence). The CDR3 DNA reads as TGTGCCAGCAGTCCACAAAGTCTAGCGGGAGGCACCTACGAGCAGTACTTC. This sequence encodes CASSPQSLAGGTYEQYF.

V is TRBV5-1 and J is TRBJ2-3; D possibly uses TRBD1 or TRBD2 (6 bases each). There are 16 residues in the CDR3. Germline V gene data show CDR1 as SGHRS and CDR2 as YFSETQ. The V end lost 0 bases, the J end lost 2 bases, and 13 bases lay between the germline ends. The CDR3: CASSLVVGGVTDTQYF. The CDR3 nucleotides read TGCGCCAGCAGCTTGGTGGTGGGGGGCGTCACAGATACGCAGTATTTT.

This chain links TRBV2 with TRBJ2-2; D is uncertain. CDR3 length equals 12 residues. The ends were cut back, 3 bases at V and 7 bases at J, with 6 bases in the middle. CDR1 and CDR2 from the germline V gene are SNHLY and FYNNEI. The CDR3 sequence is CASSDWVGELFF. The CDR3 coding sequence is TGTGCCAGCAGTGATTGGGTCGGGGAGCTGTTTTTT.

This rearrangement joins TRBV6-5 to TRBJ2-1; the D is unclear. CDR3 size: 11 residues. Deletions cut 6 bases from V and 12 bases from J, with 12 bases between. Germline V gives CDR1 MNHEY, CDR2 SVGAGI. The CDR3 reads CASRGEWVQFF. The CDR3 bases are TGTGCCAGCAGGGGCGAGTGGGTGCAGTTCTTC.

The V call is TRBV10-2, the J call TRBJ2-3, with D maybe TRBD2 (5 bases). V lost 0 bases to trimming and J lost 0 bases, with 7 bases between them. Germline V lookup: CDR1 WSHSY, CDR2 SAAADI. The CDR3 loop spans 15 amino acids. CDR3 bases: TGCGCCAGCAGTGAGTCGCGGGTCAGCACAGATACGCAGTATTTT. Its translation: CASSESRVSTDTQYF.

The chain recombines TRBV7-9 with TRBJ1-1, with TRBD1 identical over 7 bases. The germline gives CDR1 SEHNR, CDR2 FQNEAQ (reference sequence). Trimming took 7 bases from V and 1 from J; bases not matched to a gene: 3. The CDR3 consists of 13 residues. The CDR3 protein is CASMGQPNTEAFF. The CDR3 coding sequence is TGTGCCAGCATGGGACAGCCGAACACTGAAGCTTTCTTT.

The chain employs TRBV27 and TRBJ2-3; D is perhaps TRBD1 (5 bases). The CDR3 is 16 amino acids. Trimming left V 2 bases short and J 0 bases short, with 12 bases between. CDR1 is MNHEY, CDR2 SMNVEV, per germline (reference sequence). The CDR3 DNA reads TGTGCCAGCAGTTTACCCGGCCGACAGAGCACAGATACGCAGTATTTT. Encoded protein: CASSLPGRQSTDTQYF.

The V gene is TRBV2, the J gene TRBJ2-1, with D unresolved. Trimming left V 5 bases short and J 4 bases short, with 9 bases between. Germline V CDR1 and CDR2: SNHLY, FYNNEI. The CDR3 extends over 13 amino acids. The CDR3 nucleotides are TGTGCCAGCAGTAGAGAGTGGTACAATGAGCAGTTCTTC. Encoded protein: CASSREWYNEQFF.